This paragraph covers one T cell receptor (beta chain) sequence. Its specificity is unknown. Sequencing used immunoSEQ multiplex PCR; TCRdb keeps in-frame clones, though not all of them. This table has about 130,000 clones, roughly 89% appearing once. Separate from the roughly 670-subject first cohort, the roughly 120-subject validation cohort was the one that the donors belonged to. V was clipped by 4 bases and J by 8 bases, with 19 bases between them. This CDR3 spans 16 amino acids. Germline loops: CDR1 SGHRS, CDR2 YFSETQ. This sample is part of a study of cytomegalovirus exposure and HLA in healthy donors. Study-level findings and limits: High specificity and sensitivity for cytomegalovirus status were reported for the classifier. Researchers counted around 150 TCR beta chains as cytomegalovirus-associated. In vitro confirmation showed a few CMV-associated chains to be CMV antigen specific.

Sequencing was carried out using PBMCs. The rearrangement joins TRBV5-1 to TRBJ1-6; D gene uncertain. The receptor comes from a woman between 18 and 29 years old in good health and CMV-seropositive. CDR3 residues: CASSPRSGNSYSPLHF. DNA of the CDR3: TGCGCCAGCAGCCCCCGGTCGGGGAATTCGTATTCACCCCTCCACTTT.